The 3 T cell receptor beta chains presented below share a single source sample, sequenced in a study of shared clonotypes between healthy human individuals (dated by TCRdb to about 2020). Libraries came from the immunoSEQ multiplex PCR assay. This is the immuneACCESS table as TCRdb keeps it, with only in-frame sequences that have V and J called. A part of the clones is gone; compared with another copy, unresolved V genes explain less than half, and the rest is unexplained. This sample is represented by about 1.1 million clones; approximately 75% of them were singletons. The leading ten clones occupy roughly 0.9% of the sample. The sequenced sample was memory CD4+ T cells from PBMCs. The sample's cell subset or site label, decoded: CD45RA-negative fraction. The receptors shown here come from a young man in good health. Some clones in this sample may be carry-over from other donors' samples.

V gene TRBV6-5 combines with J gene TRBJ1-1; D is undetermined. Germline CDR1 is MNHEY and CDR2 is SVGAGI. This CDR3 is 13 amino acids long. The V and J ends lost 10 bases and 2 bases respectively, with 14 bases between them. CDR3 nucleotides: TGTGCCACCACGACGAACACCAACACTGAAGCTTTCTTT. Amino acid sequence: CATTTNTNTEAFF.

The V gene is TRBV19, the J gene TRBJ1-4; D gene ambiguous. Trimming left V 7 bases short and J 7 bases short, with 16 bases between. The CDR3 sequence is 14 residues long. Germline assignment: CDR1 LNHDA and CDR2 SQIVND (reference sequence). CDR3 protein: CASKYDGSSEKLFF. The CDR3 bases are TGTGCCAGTAAATACGACGGGTCGAGTGAAAAACTGTTTTTT.

The chain combines TRBV2 with TRBJ2-3; the D gene is possibly TRBD1 (6 bases). There are 15 residues in the CDR3. Germline V gene data show CDR1 as SNHLY and CDR2 as FYNNEI. Trimming stripped 5 bases from V and 0 bases from J, with 12 bases between. The CDR3 spells CASSTGQHSTDTQYF. The CDR3 DNA is TGTGCCAGCAGTACGGGACAACATAGCACAGATACGCAGTATTTT.